This is a list of T cell receptor beta chains from one sample in a study of cytomegalovirus exposure and HLA in healthy donors. Repertoires were generated with immunoSEQ multiplex PCR, while TCRdb's copy carries only in-frame clones and drops some. The sample has 200,000 to 300,000 clones, 82% seen once. Sequenced material: PBMCs. The receptors shown here come from a woman aged 40 to 50 in good health and CMV-seropositive. CDR3s include the opening cysteine and the closing phenylalanine or tryptophan. D genes are given only for firm matches. Clone size is given for some rows only: seen once, a few or many times, or a class if the clone is expanded.

clone size,V gene,CDR3 length,D gene,J gene,CDR3 protein,CDR3 DNA
-,TRBV7-2,16,TRBD1,TRBJ1-4,CASSFALGTGGEKLFF,TGTGCCAGCAGTTTTGCACTAGGGACAGGGGGTGAAAAACTGTTTTTT
-,TRBV5-6,14,-,TRBJ2-5,CASSLGGSEETQYF,TGTGCCAGCAGCTTGGGAGGGAGTGAGGAGACCCAGTACTTC
-,TRBV9,17,TRBD1,TRBJ2-3,CASSKGQGAQRTDTQYF,TGTGCCAGCAGTAAAGGACAGGGGGCGCAAAGAACAGATACGCAGTATTTT
-,TRBV2,12,-,TRBJ2-7,CTSSLTGHEQYF,TGTACCAGCAGTCTCACAGGGCACGAGCAGTACTTC
-,TRBV28,15,TRBD1,TRBJ2-5,CASSPGGTGEETQYF,TGTGCCAGCAGTCCGGGGGGGACAGGGGAAGAGACCCAGTACTTC
-,TRBV7-2,10,-,TRBJ1-1,CAWGETEAFF,TGTGCATGGGGGGAAACTGAAGCTTTCTTT
-,TRBV5-1,15,-,TRBJ2-7,CASSLGLGGPYEQYF,TGCGCCAGCAGCTTGGGACTAGGTGGGCCCTACGAGCAGTACTTC
once,TRBV10-3,15,TRBD1,TRBJ1-2,CAISESDRFNYGYTF,TGTGCCATCAGTGAGTCGGACAGGTTCAACTATGGCTACACCTTC
-,TRBV2,15,-,TRBJ1-4,CASRGTGATNEKLFF,TGTGCCAGCAGAGGTACAGGTGCAACTAATGAAAAACTGTTTTTT
-,TRBV11-1,13,-,TRBJ2-7,CASSFLQGNEQYF,TGTGCCAGCAGCTTCTTGCAGGGGAACGAGCAGTACTTC
-,TRBV30,12,TRBD1,TRBJ1-1,CAWTQGWTEAFF,TGTGCCTGGACACAGGGGTGGACTGAAGCTTTCTTT
-,TRBV7-9,16,-,TRBJ2-6,CSSSPSGGLGANVLTF,TGTTCCAGCAGCCCTTCCGGGGGGCTTGGGGCCAACGTCCTGACTTTC
once,TRBV10-3,14,TRBD2,TRBJ2-1,CAISGTSGSNEQFF,TGTGCCATCAGCGGGACTAGCGGGAGTAATGAGCAGTTCTTC
-,TRBV7-2,13,TRBD1,TRBJ1-2,CASSPTGDQGYTF,TGTGCCAGCAGCCCAACAGGGGATCAGGGCTACACCTTC
-,TRBV6-6,15,TRBD1,TRBJ2-2,CASKGTGTVTGELFF,TGTGCCAGCAAGGGAACCGGGACAGTGACCGGGGAGCTGTTTTTT
-,TRBV7-2,15,-,TRBJ1-5,CASSSDTWSNQPQHF,TGTGCCAGCAGCTCCGATACATGGAGCAATCAGCCCCAGCATTTT
once,TRBV7-9,16,-,TRBJ2-1,CASSSLEGERSNEQFF,TGTGCCAGCAGCTCCTTAGAGGGGGAAAGATCCAATGAGCAGTTCTTC
-,TRBV30,15,-,TRBJ1-5,CAWSVLGFSNQPQHF,TGTGCCTGGAGTGTACTAGGATTTAGCAATCAGCCCCAGCATTTT
-,TRBV7-2,12,-,TRBJ2-5,CASSLVRETQYF,TGTGCCAGCAGTCTCGTCAGAGAGACCCAGTACTTC
-,TRBV5-1,16,TRBD1,TRBJ2-6,CASSVGDSAGANVLTF,TGCGCCAGCAGCGTCGGGGACAGCGCTGGGGCCAACGTCCTGACTTTC
once,TRBV9,14,-,TRBJ2-1,CASSVGGSYNEQFF,TGTGCCAGCAGCGTGGGGGGCTCCTACAATGAGCAGTTCTTC
-,TRBV27,16,-,TRBJ2-5,CASSPYRRGGRETQYF,TGTGCCAGCAGTCCATATCGCCGTGGAGGGCGGGAGACCCAGTACTTC
-,TRBV19,11,-,TRBJ1-2,CASSEVYGYTF,TGTGCCAGTAGCGAGGTGTATGGCTACACCTTC
-,TRBV5-6,14,TRBD1,TRBJ2-7,CASTETGGFYEQYF,TGTGCCAGCACCGAGACAGGGGGGTTCTACGAGCAGTACTTC
-,TRBV5-1,14,-,TRBJ2-6,CASSPGVGANVLTF,TGCGCCAGCAGCCCAGGGGTTGGGGCCAACGTCCTGACTTTC
-,TRBV7-7,17,TRBD1,TRBJ2-5,CASSRPRPDRVKETQYF,TGTGCTAGCAGCCGACCTCGTCCCGACAGGGTAAAAGAGACCCAGTACTTC
-,TRBV16,18,TRBD1,TRBJ2-1,CASSQLSSRDRAYNEQFF,TGTGCCAGCAGCCAATTAAGCTCCCGGGACAGGGCCTACAATGAGCAGTTCTTC
-,TRBV9,17,-,TRBJ2-3,CASSVGISVPTLDTQYF,TGTGCCAGCAGCGTAGGGATTAGCGTACCGACACTGGATACGCAGTATTTT
-,TRBV11-2,16,TRBD2,TRBJ2-7,CASSLGRLAGWYEQYF,TGTGCCAGCAGCTTAGGAAGGCTAGCGGGTTGGTACGAGCAGTACTTC
-,TRBV5-1,14,-,TRBJ2-4,CASSLVVGGVIQYF,TGCGCCAGCAGCTTGGTGGTGGGAGGAGTCATTCAGTACTTC
-,TRBV15,18,-,TRBJ1-1,CATSRDRRGGVMNTEAFF,TGTGCCACCAGCAGAGATCGGAGAGGTGGAGTCATGAACACTGAAGCTTTCTTT
-,TRBV2,12,-,TRBJ1-2,CASIRGLGGYTF,TGTGCCAGTATAAGAGGGCTAGGTGGCTACACCTTC
-,TRBV4-3,16,-,TRBJ2-3,CASSQDISGFTDTQYF,TGCGCCAGCAGCCAAGACATAAGCGGGTTCACAGATACGCAGTATTTT
few,TRBV18,17,TRBD1,TRBJ1-1,CASSPFGTALMNTEAFF,TGTGCCAGCTCACCATTCGGGACAGCCCTTATGAACACTGAAGCTTTCTTT
-,TRBV19,16,TRBD2,TRBJ2-5,CASSSGLAGGLETQYF,TGTGCCAGTAGTTCCGGACTAGCGGGGGGACTAGAGACCCAGTACTTC
-,TRBV28,20,TRBD2,TRBJ2-6,CASSKGGAGGRVGGANVLTF,TGTGCCAGCAGTAAGGGGGGAGCGGGAGGGCGGGTTGGGGGGGCCAACGTCCTGACTTTC
-,TRBV18,19,TRBD2,TRBJ2-7,CASSPLVGGRVTSSYEQYF,TGTGCCAGCTCACCACTGGTCGGCGGGAGGGTTACTAGCTCCTACGAGCAGTACTTC
few,TRBV25-1,13,-,TRBJ2-3,CASSDIPPDLQYF,TGTGCCAGCAGTGATATTCCCCCCGACTTGCAGTATTTT
once,TRBV9,13,-,TRBJ1-5,CASSVQGDQPQHF,TGTGCCAGCAGCGTCCAAGGGGATCAGCCCCAGCATTTT
-,TRBV18,13,-,TRBJ2-2,CASSPPAARELFF,TGTGCCAGCTCACCACCGGCGGCCCGGGAGCTGTTTTTT
-,TRBV29-1,14,-,TRBJ1-4,CSAQRNGGSEKLFF,TGCAGCGCCCAGCGGAACGGGGGTAGCGAAAAACTGTTTTTT
few,TRBV4-2,15,TRBD2,TRBJ2-1,CASSQDTGTSYEQFF,TGTGCCAGCAGCCAAGACACCGGGACTAGCTATGAGCAGTTCTTC
-,TRBV5-6,14,TRBD1,TRBJ1-5,CASSSRGLGQPQHF,TGTGCCAGCAGCTCCAGGGGGCTCGGTCAGCCCCAGCATTTT
-,TRBV18,13,TRBD1,TRBJ2-7,CASSNGQGPERYF,TGTGCCAGCTCAAACGGACAGGGTCCAGAGCGGTACTTC
-,TRBV6-1,14,-,TRBJ2-2,CATQAPLGTGELFF,TGTGCCACTCAGGCCCCTCTGGGCACCGGGGAGCTGTTTTTT
once,TRBV5-4,16,-,TRBJ2-2,CASSLPRGANTGELFF,TGTGCCAGCAGCTTGCCCCGGGGGGCAAACACCGGGGAGCTGTTTTTT
-,TRBV30,14,-,TRBJ1-5,CAWNRQNGNQPQHF,TGTGCCTGGAACAGGCAGAACGGCAATCAGCCCCAGCATTTT
-,TRBV6-5,13,-,TRBJ2-1,CATRGFSYNEQFF,TGTGCCACGCGAGGGTTCTCCTACAATGAGCAGTTCTTC
-,TRBV19,15,-,TRBJ1-1,CASSPRTEGNTEAFF,TGTGCCAGTAGTCCTCGGACAGAGGGGAACACTGAAGCTTTCTTT
-,TRBV19,16,TRBD1,TRBJ1-2,CASSVSGTGVFYGYTF,TGTGCCAGTAGTGTCTCCGGGACAGGGGTCTTCTATGGCTACACCTTC
-,TRBV30,15,TRBD2,TRBJ2-3,CAWSPGTRSTDTQYF,TGTGCCTGGAGTCCCGGGACTAGAAGTACAGATACGCAGTATTTT
few,TRBV11-2,14,TRBD1,TRBJ1-1,CASSPQGAGTEAFF,TGTGCCAGCAGCCCTCAGGGGGCCGGAACTGAAGCTTTCTTT
-,TRBV7-2,17,-,TRBJ2-1,CASSSPRGKVYYNEQFF,TGTGCCAGCAGCTCCCCACGGGGGAAGGTATACTACAATGAGCAGTTCTTC
-,TRBV7-2,16,TRBD2,TRBJ2-1,CASSLAWTRDYNEQFF,TGTGCCAGCAGCTTAGCTTGGACTAGGGACTACAATGAGCAGTTCTTC
once,TRBV12-5,18,-,TRBJ2-4,CASGCEIRGIWAKNIQYF,TGTGCTAGTGGTTGCGAAATAAGGGGAATCTGGGCCAAAAACATTCAGTACTTC
-,TRBV30,14,TRBD2,TRBJ2-7,CAWSRTSGRYEQYF,TGTGCCTGGAGCAGGACTAGCGGGAGGTACGAGCAGTACTTC
-,TRBV6-1,15,-,TRBJ2-1,CASSEGPPSYNEQFF,TGTGCCAGCAGTGAGGGGCCCCCCTCCTACAATGAGCAGTTCTTC
-,TRBV5-1,17,TRBD1,TRBJ1-2,CASSLDQPGQGIYGYTF,TGCGCCAGCAGCTTGGACCAACCGGGACAGGGGATCTATGGCTACACCTTC
-,TRBV4-3,16,-,TRBJ1-5,CASSRDTVGGNQPQHF,TGCGCCAGCAGCCGGGACACGGTGGGGGGCAATCAGCCCCAGCATTTT